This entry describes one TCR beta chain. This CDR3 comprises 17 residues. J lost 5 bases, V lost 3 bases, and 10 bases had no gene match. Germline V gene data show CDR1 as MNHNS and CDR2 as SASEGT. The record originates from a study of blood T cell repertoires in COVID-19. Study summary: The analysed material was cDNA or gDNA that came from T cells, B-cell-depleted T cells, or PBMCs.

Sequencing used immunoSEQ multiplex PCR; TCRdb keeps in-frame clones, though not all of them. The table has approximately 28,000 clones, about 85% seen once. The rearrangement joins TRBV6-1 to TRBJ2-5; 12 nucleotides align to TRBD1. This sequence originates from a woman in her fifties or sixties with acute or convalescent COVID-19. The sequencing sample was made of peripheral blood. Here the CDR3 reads CASSENPGQGAGETQYF. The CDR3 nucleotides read TGTGCCAGCAGTGAGAACCCGGGACAGGGGGCAGGGGAGACCCAGTACTTC.